Presented here are 23 T cell receptor beta chains from one specimen sequenced in a study of cytomegalovirus exposure and HLA in healthy donors. The PCR contained 60 Vbeta and 13 Jbeta primers. TCRdb's table, derived via immunoSEQ multiplex PCR, lists solely in-frame clones and lacks some. The repertoire holds more than 110,000 clones, around 76% seen once, with roughly 2.8% in the top ten. The sequenced sample consisted of PBMCs. These receptors came from a male donor in good health and CMV-seronegative.

The rearrangement uses TRBV29-1 and TRBJ2-7; 7 bases agree with TRBD2. Germline assignment: CDR1 SQVTM and CDR2 ANQGSEA. The CDR3 loop spans 14 amino acids. Losses at the gene ends were 7 bases for V and 2 bases for J; bases not matched to a gene: 11. This CDR3 reads CSALRGSNTYEQYF. The CDR3 DNA reads TGCAGCGCCTTACGCGGGAGTAACACCTACGAGCAGTACTTC.

V usage is TRBV30 and J usage is TRBJ1-3, with 7 bases fitting TRBD1. V gave up 0 bases and J gave up 0 bases; unmatched junction bases: 5. This CDR3 has 16 amino acids. Germline CDR1 GTSNPN, CDR2 SVGIG (reference sequence). This CDR3 is CAWSVGTAFSGNTIYF. The CDR3 DNA sequence: TGTGCCTGGAGTGTTGGGACAGCTTTCTCTGGAAACACCATATATTTT.

The rearrangement links TRBV10-3 to TRBJ1-1, with 11 bases lining up with TRBD1. The CDR3 is made up of 15 amino acids. Trimming at V came to 2 bases and at J to 3 bases, leaving 2 bases not matched to a gene. Per the germline V gene, CDR1 is ENHRY and CDR2 is SYGVKD. The CDR3 DNA reads as TGTGCCATCAGTGAGCCGGACAGGGGGCACACTGAAGCTTTCTTT. Translated: CAISEPDRGHTEAFF.

The J gene is TRBJ1-2, the V gene TRBV9; 9 bases are a match to TRBD1. Losses at the gene ends were 3 bases for V and 8 bases for J; bases not matched to a gene: 5. The CDR3 extends over 13 amino acids. Germline CDR1 reads SGDLS; CDR2 reads YYNGEE. Here the CDR3 reads CASSARDREGYTF. CDR3 nucleotide sequence: TGTGCCAGCAGCGCTCGGGACAGGGAGGGCTACACCTTC.

The gene calls are TRBV7-3 and TRBJ2-1; maybe TRBD2 (6 bases). Germline lookup yields CDR1 SGHTA and CDR2 FQGTGA. The CDR3 length is 13 residues. V shed 6 bases and J shed 1 base, with 7 bases lying between them. In DNA, the CDR3 is TGTGCCAGCAGTGGAGGGTCCTACAATGAGCAGTTCTTC. This codes for CASSGGSYNEQFF.

The rearrangement joins TRBV7-3 to TRBJ1-4; a possible D gene is TRBD1 (5 bases). Deletions cut 5 bases from V and 4 bases from J, with 14 bases between. The CDR3 length is 15 residues. Germline values: CDR1 SGHTA, CDR2 FQGTGA. CDR3 bases: TGTGCCAGCAGCCCTCACGGGGGTGTTAATGAAAAACTGTTTTTT. This encodes CASSPHGGVNEKLFF.

The genes are TRBV5-8 and TRBJ1-2; D not resolved. Trimming removed 2 bases at V and 0 bases at J, with 8 bases between. The germline CDR1 and CDR2 sequences are SGHTS and YDEGEE. The CDR3 runs to 14 residues. The CDR3 DNA reads as TGTGCCAGCAGCTTCAGGTTTTCTAACTATGGCTACACCTTC. It specifies CASSFRFSNYGYTF.

The V call is TRBV4-2, the J call TRBJ2-7; 13 nucleotides line up with TRBD2. Germline V gene lookup returns CDR1 LGHNA and CDR2 YNFKEQ. The CDR3 consists of 15 residues. Trimming at V came to 4 bases and at J to 4 bases, leaving 4 bases not matched to a gene. The CDR3 DNA sequence: TGTGCCAGCAGCCTCGGACTAGCGGGAGTTTACGAGCAGTACTTC. This codes for CASSLGLAGVYEQYF.

The chain couples TRBV27 to TRBJ2-1, with TRBD1 as a possible D gene (5 bases). Germline V gene data show CDR1 as MNHEY and CDR2 as SMNVEV (reference sequence). V was clipped by 6 bases and J by 0 bases, with 15 bases between them. The CDR3 loop spans 16 amino acids. The CDR3 DNA reads as TGTGCCAGCAGCACCACACCAGGGCTCTCCTACAATGAGCAGTTCTTC. It translates to CASSTTPGLSYNEQFF.

This clone was counted a few times. The chain has TRBV5-6 and TRBJ2-1, with D possibly being TRBD1 (6 bases). The CDR3 extends over 15 amino acids. Germline CDR1 SGHDT, CDR2 YYEEEE. Trimming took off 0 bases at V and 7 bases at J, with 14 bases between the two ends. CDR3 protein: CASSLGGTLSNEQFF. CDR3 nucleotides: TGTGCCAGCAGCTTGGGGGGGACACTCTCTAATGAGCAGTTCTTC.

Only a few counts were recorded for this clone. This sequence joins TRBV19 and TRBJ1-3, with a tentative D call TRBD1 (5 bases). CDR1 LNHDA and CDR2 SQIVND come from the germline V gene (reference sequence). Trimming pared 7 bases from V and 0 bases from J, leaving 7 bases between. This CDR3 region has 13 residues. CDR3 coding DNA: TGTGCCAGTACAGGGCTCTCTGGAAACACCATATATTTT. It translates to CASTGLSGNTIYF. The full variable domain, rest sourced from reference TRBV19 and TRBJ1-3, is DGGITQSPKYLFRKEGQNVTLSCEQNLNHDAMYWYRQDPGQGLRLIYYSQIVNDFQKGDIAEGYSVSREKKESFPLTVTSAQKNPTAFYLCASTGLSGNTIYFGEGSWLTVV.

The rearrangement joins TRBV6-5 to TRBJ1-4; 8 nucleotides match TRBD1. V lost 6 bases, J lost 5 bases, and 5 bases stayed unmatched. The CDR3 contains 14 residues. CDR1 and CDR2 from the germline V gene are MNHEY and SVGAGI. CDR3: CASSRTGGNEKLFF. CDR3 DNA: TGTGCCAGCAGCCGCACAGGGGGAAATGAAAAACTGTTTTTT.

This chain connects TRBV19 to TRBJ2-7; 12 bases line up with TRBD1. V lost 9 bases to trimming and J lost 5 bases; unmatched junction nucleotides: 11. This CDR3 has 15 amino acids. Germline V lookup: CDR1 LNHDA, CDR2 SQIVND (reference sequence). The CDR3, as DNA: TGTGCCAGCTCCGGGACAGGGGGCGAAGGGGACGAGCAGTACTTC. Its protein is CASSGTGGEGDEQYF.

The chain has TRBV19 and TRBJ1-6; TRBD1 aligns across 7 bases. V lost 1 base and J lost 6; bases outside the gene matches: 3. The CDR3 contains 15 residues. Germline CDR1 and CDR2: LNHDA and SQIVND (reference sequence). The CDR3 loop reads CASSIGAGGNSPLHF. The CDR3 DNA follows: TGTGCCAGTAGTATAGGTGCAGGGGGTAATTCACCCCTCCACTTT.

V usage is TRBV6-1 and J usage is TRBJ2-5; 11 bases are shared with TRBD2. V gave up 7 bases and J gave up 4 bases; unmatched junction bases: 8. Germline V gene sequence: CDR1 MNHNS, CDR2 SASEGT. The CDR3 is made up of 15 amino acids. The CDR3 is CASIRRLAGTETQYF. The CDR3 region has the DNA TGTGCCAGCATCCGACGACTAGCGGGGACAGAGACCCAGTACTTC.

V gene TRBV27 combines with J gene TRBJ2-7; 11 nucleotides agree with TRBD2. V gave up 6 bases and J gave up 0 bases; unmatched junction bases: 7. The germline gives CDR1 MNHEY, CDR2 SMNVEV (reference sequence). The CDR3 has 16 residues. CDR3 in DNA: TGTGCCAGCAGCACCCTGGGACTAGCGGTCTCCTACGAGCAGTACTTC. Encoded protein: CASSTLGLAVSYEQYF.

This chain links TRBV4-3 with TRBJ2-2; possibly TRBD2 for D (6 bases). The V gene lost 1 base and the J gene lost 0 bases, with 9 bases spanning the gap. Germline lookup yields CDR1 LGHNA and CDR2 YSLEER. The CDR3 sequence is 16 residues long. In nucleotides, the CDR3 is TGCGCCAGCAGCCAAGCCGGGGGTGCGAACACCGGGGAGCTGTTTTTT. This codes for CASSQAGGANTGELFF.

V usage is TRBV5-1 and J usage is TRBJ1-2; 10 bases map to TRBD1. Germline lookup yields CDR1 SGHRS and CDR2 YFSETQ. This CDR3 has 17 residues. J was trimmed by 4 bases and V by 3 bases; bases with no gene match: 12. The CDR3 here is CASSSISGTGEAYGYTF. CDR3 nucleotides: TGCGCCAGCAGCTCAATATCCGGGACAGGGGAGGCCTATGGCTACACCTTC.

The rearrangement uses TRBV6-5 and TRBJ1-1; 8 bases map to TRBD1. The CDR3 has 12 amino acids. J lost 7 bases, V lost 11 bases, and 9 bases had no gene match. Per germline, CDR1 MNHEY and CDR2 SVGAGI. The CDR3 DNA sequence: TGTGCCTGCGGACAGGGAGTGTATGAAGCTTTCTTT. This codes for CACGQGVYEAFF.

The J gene is TRBJ2-7, the V gene TRBV29-1; D gene ambiguous. V was cut by 1 base and J by 2 bases, with 9 bases left in between. CDR1 is SQVTM, CDR2 ANQGSEA, per germline. The CDR3 has 13 residues. CDR3 amino acids: CSVEGLDAYEQYF. Written as DNA, the CDR3 is TGCAGCGTTGAAGGGCTAGACGCCTACGAGCAGTACTTC.

The chain has TRBV27 and TRBJ2-7, with TRBD2 matching over 8 bases. Per germline, CDR1 MNHEY and CDR2 SMNVEV (reference sequence). This CDR3 is built from 13 residues. V lost 6 bases to trimming and J lost 2 bases; unmatched junction nucleotides: 3. The CDR3: CASRPSGPYEQYF. DNA of the CDR3: TGTGCCAGCAGGCCTAGCGGGCCCTACGAGCAGTACTTC.

The chain links TRBV9 to TRBJ2-3; 9 nucleotides match TRBD2. Germline V lookup: CDR1 SGDLS, CDR2 YYNGEE. CDR3 length: 17 amino acids. V lost 3 bases, J lost 2 bases, and 10 bases stayed unmatched. The CDR3 DNA is TGTGCCAGCAGCGATTCCCCGACTAGCGGAGTCACAGATACGCAGTATTTT. Its protein product is CASSDSPTSGVTDTQYF.

The chain carries TRBV29-1 and TRBJ2-2; D is possibly TRBD2 (6 bases). The CDR3 contains 14 residues. Trimming took off 3 bases at V and 2 bases at J, with 10 bases between the two ends. CDR1 and CDR2 from the germline V gene are SQVTM and ANQGSEA. The CDR3 loop is CSVEEGYNTGELFF. Here the CDR3 DNA reads TGCAGCGTTGAGGAGGGCTACAACACCGGGGAGCTGTTTTTT.